This TCR beta chain was sequenced during a study of long-term antiretroviral therapy in people with HIV. Turning to the study itself: Initial samples were collected about a decade before the 2015 immediate-ART recommendation. Study-wide results and limits: Gathering of blood took place between the mid-2000s and the late 2010s, possibly under older ART regimens. Even long-term ART left TRB diversity below transplant donor controls, despite gains. Clones showing expansion before ART dominated the repertoire at all time points.

At survey level, the immunoSEQ assay was run in its v3.0 version. The repertoire was sequenced with immunoSEQ multiplex PCR; TCRdb's copy has only in-frame clones and lacks some. Of some 11,000 clones listed, about 80% are singletons. CDR1 and CDR2 (germline): GTSNPN, SVGIG (reference sequence). V was trimmed by 7 bases and J by 8 bases, leaving 20 bases between them. The CDR3 consists of 13 residues. Comments on this clone: Its matching antigen is unknown.

This sequence joins TRBV30 and TRBJ1-2, with D possibly being TRBD1 (5 bases). This TCR came from a man in his fifties or sixties with HIV. The specimen was unsorted PBMCs, collected about 7 years after starting antiretroviral therapy. CDR3 protein: CAFRQTVPEGYTF. The CDR3 bases are TGTGCCTTTCGGCAGACAGTGCCTGAAGGCTACACCTTC.